The entry below gives a single T cell receptor beta chain sequence along with its context. Its antigen remains unknown. The sample is drawn from a study of identical twins. Findings of the study overall: Models came in too low on out-of-frame TCR alpha sharing in monozygotic twins.

One entry per CDR3 protein results from TCRdb running MiXCR on the 5' RACE reads. There are roughly 750,000 distinct CDR3 sequences in the sample; 21% occur only once, and 4.3% lies in the top ten. These data also formed part of another study, on T cells expressing NK-cell markers. That paper adds: What restricted sorting to alpha-beta TCR T cells in several experiments was an anti-gamma-delta TCR antibody.

The clonotype originates from a woman aged 18-30 years in good health. Sequencing was carried out using PBMCs.

CDR3 sequence (DNA): TGCAGTGCTAGAAGGAGCGGGAGGGCCGGAAACGAGCAGTACTTC. It is translated as CSARRSGRAGNEQYF. The V gene is TRBV20-1, the J gene TRBJ2-7; the match to TRBD2 covers 10 bases. The V gene end was trimmed by 2 bases and the J gene end by 5 bases; junction bases not matched to a gene: 9. The CDR3 consists of 15 residues. The germline CDR1 and CDR2 sequences are DFQATT and SNEGSKA (reference sequence).